This entry lists 27 T cell receptor beta chains sequenced from one sample in a study of human T cells and chemical hapten exposure. TCRdb reprocessed the RACE reads with MiXCR, giving one entry per CDR3 protein. The data contain some 180,000 distinct CDR3 sequences, around 24% of them singletons. Documented time point: patch test 1, 2 weeks after DPC sensitization. Treatment: therapeutic diphenylcyclopropenone sensitization with weekly scalp DPC. Sequencing used whole blood, obtained in connection with sensitization to the hapten diphenylcyclopropenone (DPC). The receptors shown here come from a woman between 45 and 60 years old with alopecia areata. Some clones in this sample may be carry-over from other donors' samples.

The CDR3, as DNA: TGCGCCAGCAGCCAAGCCAGAGGCACAGATACGCAGTATTTT. This gives the protein CASSQARGTDTQYF. The chain joins TRBV4-1 to TRBJ2-3; D call uncertain. Germline loops: CDR1 MGHRA, CDR2 YSYEKL. The CDR3 runs to 14 residues. With 1 base removed from V and 1 base from J, the gap between germline ends came to 6 bases.

This rearrangement joins TRBV30 to TRBJ2-7; TRBD2 agrees at 7 bases. CDR1 and CDR2 (germline): GTSNPN, SVGIG (reference sequence). This CDR3 spans 13 amino acids. V gave up 3 bases and J gave up 6 bases; unmatched junction bases: 8. The CDR3 protein is CAWRQVGEGEQYF. DNA for the CDR3: TGTGCCTGGAGGCAGGTTGGGGAGGGCGAGCAGTACTTC.

In its sample, this clonotype was seen a few times. CDR3 in DNA: TGCAGCGCCGTTAGGGACGGTGAGCAGTTCTTC. Protein product: CSAVRDGEQFF. The J gene is TRBJ2-1, the V gene TRBV29-1; tentatively, D is TRBD1 or TRBD2 (5 bases each). This CDR3 spans 11 amino acids. Germline V CDR1 and CDR2: SQVTM, ANQGSEA. Trimming pared 7 bases from V and 9 bases from J, leaving 13 bases between.

This chain joins TRBV20-1 and TRBJ1-3; no clear D. The CDR3 extends over 14 amino acids. Germline CDR1 DFQATT, CDR2 SNEGSKA (reference sequence). V was cut by 0 bases and J by 2 bases, with 8 bases left in between. The CDR3 region has the DNA TGCAGTGCTAGAGATTCGGCAGCTGGAAACACCATATATTTT. It specifies CSARDSAAGNTIYF.

In its sample, this clonotype was seen a few times. The V call is TRBV7-2, the J call TRBJ2-3; the match to TRBD2 covers 8 bases. J gave up 0 bases and V 1 base, and 3 bases lay outside the gene matches. Germline CDR1 and CDR2: SGHTA and FQGNSA. The CDR3 length is 16 residues. This chain's CDR3 is CASSLVSSGSTDTQYF. The CDR3 nucleotides read TGTGCCAGCAGCTTAGTCTCTAGCGGGAGCACAGATACGCAGTATTTT.

This clonotype has a handful of counts. V gene TRBV20-1 combines with J gene TRBJ1-1; the match to TRBD1 covers 9 bases. The CDR3 has 14 residues. Per germline, CDR1 DFQATT and CDR2 SNEGSKA (reference sequence). V lost 6 bases to trimming and J lost 5 bases; unmatched junction nucleotides: 10. This CDR3 is CSAEPGQGVTEAFF. The CDR3 coding sequence is TGCAGTGCGGAACCGGGACAGGGCGTTACTGAAGCTTTCTTT.

This chain connects TRBV27 to TRBJ2-2; D is tentatively TRBD1 or TRBD2 (5 bases each). The CDR3 consists of 15 residues. Per germline, CDR1 MNHEY and CDR2 SMNVEV (reference sequence). V was shortened by 6 bases and J by 4 bases, with 15 bases between the two germline ends. This CDR3 is CASSPQAGTTGELFF. In DNA form, the CDR3 reads TGTGCCAGCAGCCCTCAGGCAGGGACCACCGGGGAGCTGTTTTTT.

V is TRBV7-2 and J is TRBJ2-1; TRBD2 matches 9 bases. V gave up 8 bases and J gave up 5 bases; unmatched junction bases: 10. Germline V gene sequence: CDR1 SGHTA, CDR2 FQGNSA. The CDR3 spans 15 residues. CDR3 DNA: TGTGCCAGCCGCCTGGCTCTAGCGGGAAACAATGAGCAGTTCTTC. Its translation: CASRLALAGNNEQFF.

This chain uses TRBV18 with TRBJ1-6; D may be TRBD1 (5 bases). V gave up 2 bases and J gave up 7 bases, with 9 bases separating them. The CDR3 consists of 14 residues. Germline lookup yields CDR1 KGHSH and CDR2 LQKENI. CDR3: CASSPGAWNSPLHF. Written as DNA, the CDR3 is TGTGCCAGCTCACCAGGGGCATGGAATTCACCCCTCCACTTT.

This clonotype appeared once. The V and J genes are TRBV13 and TRBJ1-2, with TRBD1 matching over 8 bases. The CDR3 sequence is 14 residues long. The V segment lost 5 bases and the J segment 3 bases; nucleotides outside the gene matches: 5. The germline gives CDR1 PRHDT, CDR2 FYEKMQ (reference sequence). Here the CDR3 reads CASSAGGSDYGYTF. CDR3 coding DNA: TGTGCCAGCAGCGCAGGGGGCTCGGACTATGGCTACACCTTC.

The chain is built from TRBV12-3 or TRBV12-4 and TRBJ2-3; the match to TRBD2 covers 11 bases. This CDR3 contains 17 residues. The J segment lost 3 bases and the V segment lost 3 bases, leaving 8 bases of the junction unmatched. CDR3 nucleotides: TGTGCCAGCAGTTTTCCGTTTCCTAGCGGGAGGACAGATACGCAGTATTTT. Amino acids: CASSFPFPSGRTDTQYF.

The genes are TRBV12-3 or TRBV12-4 and TRBJ2-2; TRBD2 aligns across 7 bases. This CDR3 comprises 14 residues. V gave up 8 bases and J gave up 2 bases; unmatched junction bases: 5. For the CDR3, the DNA is TGTGCCAGCGGACGACTAGCAAACACCGGGGAGCTGTTTTTT. Protein: CASGRLANTGELFF.

Comments on this clonotype: Compared with germline, one end of the junction differs, possibly owing to a read error. The chain uses TRBV29-1 and TRBJ2-3; weak D call: TRBD2 (5 bases). Germline CDR1 is SQVTM and CDR2 is ANQGSEA. This CDR3 has 13 residues. Here the CDR3 reads CSVERSSTETQYF. CDR3 sequence (DNA): TGCAGCGTTGAAAGGTCTAGCACAGAAACGCAGTATTTT.

J is TRBJ2-7 and V is TRBV7-9, with 11 bases that match TRBD2. After removal of 3 bases from V and 0 bases from J, the junction contained 4 bases not matched to a gene. The CDR3 totals 16 residues. Germline V CDR1 and CDR2: SEHNR, FQNEAQ (reference sequence). The CDR3 DNA follows: TGTGCCAGCAGCTTGGGACTAGCGGACAACTCCTACGAGCAGTACTTC. Amino acid sequence: CASSLGLADNSYEQYF.

This clonotype was seen more than once but under ten times. The chain couples TRBV9 to TRBJ2-1; 14 nucleotides agree with TRBD2. Germline CDR1 and CDR2: SGDLS and YYNGEE. The J segment lost 0 bases and the V segment lost 3 bases, leaving 11 bases of the junction unmatched. The CDR3 has 20 residues. Written as DNA, the CDR3 is TGTGCCAGCAGCGCCCATGGACTAGCGGGAGGTGCTAGCTCCTACAATGAGCAGTTCTTC. Translated: CASSAHGLAGGASSYNEQFF.

J is TRBJ2-3 and V is TRBV9, with 7 bases that match TRBD2. CDR3 size: 14 residues. Germline-derived CDR1 and CDR2 are SGDLS and YYNGEE. V trimming: 0 bases; J trimming: 5 bases; junction bases outside the gene matches: 3. The DNA for the CDR3 is TGTGCCAGCAGCGTAGCATTAGCGGGAGATACGCAGTATTTT. Translated, it gives CASSVALAGDTQYF.

The V and J genes are TRBV2 and TRBJ1-1; D call uncertain. V was clipped by 9 bases and J by 5 bases, with 10 bases between them. From germline, CDR1 is SNHLY and CDR2 FYNNEI. The CDR3 has 11 amino acids. The CDR3 protein is CASLGRTEAFF. CDR3 nucleotides: TGTGCCAGTCTAGGTCGGACTGAAGCTTTCTTT.

The J gene is TRBJ2-5, the V gene TRBV6-2 or TRBV6-3, with 7 bases identical to TRBD2. This CDR3 spans 21 amino acids. Trimming removed 0 bases from V and 4 bases from J; junction bases left unmatched: 23. Germline V gives CDR1 MNHEY, CDR2 SVGEGT. CDR3 DNA: TGTGCCAGCAGTTACTCCCCTCCGGGGCCGGGAGGCCGCGCCGGAGTAGAGACCCAGTACTTC. Protein sequence: CASSYSPPGPGGRAGVETQYF.

The chain joins TRBV6-6 to TRBJ1-2; 9 bases agree with TRBD1. This CDR3 has 16 amino acids. Germline V gene lookup returns CDR1 MNHNY and CDR2 SVGAGI (reference sequence). J gave up 1 base and V 4 bases, and 7 bases lay outside the gene matches. In nucleotides, the CDR3 is TGTGCCAGCAGTTCCTCCGGGACAGGGCGTAACTATGGCTACACCTTC. Translating it yields CASSSSGTGRNYGYTF.

V is TRBV5-1 and J is TRBJ2-1; TRBD2 aligns across 9 bases. There are 16 residues in the CDR3. Germline lookup yields CDR1 SGHRS and CDR2 YFSETQ. V lost 0 bases, J lost 8 bases, and 9 bases stayed unmatched. The CDR3 DNA follows: TGCGCCAGCAGCTTGGAGGGGCGGGAGGGCGTGGATGAGCAGTTCTTC. This sequence encodes CASSLEGREGVDEQFF.

This clonotype has a count of ten or more. This sequence joins TRBV29-1 and TRBJ2-7, with 7 positions matching TRBD2. The V gene end was trimmed by 7 bases and the J gene end by 5 bases; junction bases not matched to a gene: 8. The CDR3 consists of 12 residues. Germline values: CDR1 SQVTM, CDR2 ANQGSEA. The CDR3 here is CSAGRGGDEQYF. The CDR3 nucleotides read TGCAGCGCAGGGAGGGGAGGGGACGAGCAGTACTTC.

The J gene is TRBJ2-3, the V gene TRBV5-1, with D unresolved. The germline V and J ends were trimmed by 5 bases and 6 bases, with 16 bases remaining between them. CDR3 length: 14 residues. Germline-derived CDR1 and CDR2 are SGHRS and YFSETQ. The CDR3: CASSPLPPEDTQYF. Here the CDR3 DNA reads TGCGCCAGCAGTCCCCTCCCCCCCGAGGATACGCAGTATTTT.

The V call is TRBV5-1, the J call TRBJ2-7; no reliable D call. The germline V gene encodes CDR1 SGHRS and CDR2 YFSETQ. Trimming stripped 1 base from V and 4 bases from J, with 9 bases between. The length of the CDR3 is 13 residues. The CDR3 region is CASSLLQTYEQYF. In DNA, the CDR3 is TGCGCCAGCAGCTTGTTACAGACATACGAGCAGTACTTC.

This clonotype has just a few counts. This sequence joins TRBV27 and TRBJ2-7; D not certain. Germline V gene data show CDR1 as MNHEY and CDR2 as SMNVEV (reference sequence). The ends were cut back, 2 bases at V and 2 bases at J, with 7 bases in the middle. The CDR3 is 13 residues long. The CDR3 loop reads CASSLAGPYEQYF. The CDR3 bases are TGTGCCAGCAGTTTAGCCGGCCCCTACGAGCAGTACTTC.

This clonotype was detected only a few times. The rearrangement links TRBV29-1 to TRBJ2-1; the D is unclear. V was cut by 8 bases and J by 8 bases, with 16 bases left in between. This CDR3 comprises 12 residues. The germline gives CDR1 SQVTM, CDR2 ANQGSEA. The CDR3 bases are TGCAGCTGCACACACGGACCCGATGAGCAGTTCTTC. This gives the protein CSCTHGPDEQFF.

In its sample, this clonotype was seen a few times. The chain has TRBV12-3 or TRBV12-4 and TRBJ2-3; TRBD2 matches at 9 bases. V shed 6 bases, J shed 2 bases, and the junction held 6 bases outside the gene matches. This CDR3 spans 15 amino acids. The chain's CDR3 is CASSSAGGLTDTQYF. The CDR3 DNA is TGTGCCAGCAGCTCGGCGGGAGGGCTCACAGATACGCAGTATTTT.

This rearrangement joins TRBV9 to TRBJ2-5, with no clear D. Germline CDR1 is SGDLS and CDR2 is YYNGEE. The CDR3 totals 16 residues. Trimming shortened V by 2 bases and J by 3 bases, and 17 bases separated the two germline ends. This CDR3 reads CASSVWGFPSKETQYF. The CDR3 DNA is TGTGCCAGCAGCGTTTGGGGTTTTCCATCTAAAGAGACCCAGTACTTC.